These 10 T cell receptor beta chains originate from one sample sequenced in a study of blood T cells in healthy people across ages. The authors ran a second PCR of about 7 to 12 cycles using a sample-barcoded 5' primer and a J-beta primer mix. TCRdb fed the 5' RACE reads into MiXCR, producing one record per CDR3 protein. The sample contains about 1 million distinct CDR3 sequences, more than 40% of which appear only once. Sequencing was performed on blood. These TCRs come from a woman aged 60 to 75 in good health.

The chain joins TRBV20-1 to TRBJ2-7; 14 nucleotides match TRBD2. After removal of 0 bases from V and 1 base from J, the junction contained 8 bases not matched to a gene. In germline, CDR1 is DFQATT, CDR2 SNEGSKA (reference sequence). The CDR3 is made up of 18 amino acids. The CDR3 DNA reads as TGCAGTGCTAGAGATTTCTCCGGACTAGCGGGAGGTTCCTACGAGCAGTACTTC. Its protein is CSARDFSGLAGGSYEQYF.

CDR3 nucleotides: TGTGCCACCAGTGACCATGGGGTTTATGAGCAGTTCTTC. Translation gives CATSDHGVYEQFF. The chain uses TRBV24-1 and TRBJ2-1; no reliable D call. CDR1 is KGHDR, CDR2 SFDVKD, per germline. The CDR3 totals 13 residues. V was cut by 4 bases and J by 8 bases, with 11 bases left in between.

This clonotype was seen only a few times. The chain links TRBV9 to TRBJ2-3; tentatively, D is TRBD1 or TRBD2 (6 bases each). Trimming removed 0 bases from V and 4 bases from J, with 12 bases in between. Germline-derived CDR1 and CDR2 are SGDLS and YYNGEE. This CDR3 has 15 residues. In DNA, the CDR3 is TGTGCCAGCAGCGTAGGCTGGAGGGGGTCAGATACGCAGTATTTT. Translated, it gives CASSVGWRGSDTQYF.

This clonotype was detected only once. V is TRBV6-1 and J is TRBJ2-6; the match to TRBD1 covers 7 bases. Germline V CDR1 and CDR2: MNHNS, SASEGT. This CDR3 spans 18 amino acids. J was trimmed by 0 bases and V by 5 bases; bases with no gene match: 10. This CDR3 is CASSTWTGSVSGANVLTF. As DNA, the CDR3 is TGTGCCAGCAGTACCTGGACAGGCAGCGTCTCTGGGGCCAACGTCCTGACTTTC.

This clonotype has just a few counts. V usage is TRBV18 and J usage is TRBJ2-7; D is unclear. V was pared by 2 bases and J by 0 bases, with 11 bases between. This CDR3 is built from 15 residues. Germline loops: CDR1 KGHSH, CDR2 LQKENI. As DNA, the CDR3 is TGTGCCAGCTCACCAAGCAGCCAACTCTCCTACGAGCAGTACTTC. It encodes CASSPSSQLSYEQYF. The full variable domain, with the rest looked up from reference TRBV18 and TRBJ2-7, is NAGVMQNPRHLVRRRGQEARLRCSPMKGHSHVYWYRQLPEEGLKFMVYLQKENIIDESGMPKERFSAEFPKEGPSILRIQQVVRGDSAAYFCASSPSSQLSYEQYFGPGTRLTVT.

This clonotype was observed a handful of times. The genes are TRBV6-5 and TRBJ1-1; D ambiguous. The CDR3 length is 16 residues. The germline V gene encodes CDR1 MNHEY and CDR2 SVGAGI. Between the trimmed V and J ends, which lost 0 bases and 0 bases, there was a span of 11 bases. The DNA for the CDR3 is TGTGCCAGCAGTTACTCGCTGAGGCTCCTGAACACTGAAGCTTTCTTT. This encodes CASSYSLRLLNTEAFF.

This chain links TRBV5-1 with TRBJ2-7; the match to TRBD2 covers 13 bases. The CDR3 consists of 17 residues. Germline V gene lookup returns CDR1 SGHRS and CDR2 YFSETQ. After removal of 0 bases from V and 0 bases from J, the junction contained 3 bases not matched to a gene. The DNA for the CDR3 is TGCGCCAGCAGCTTGGATACTAGCGGGAGGGCCTCCTACGAGCAGTACTTC. The encoded protein is CASSLDTSGRASYEQYF.

This clonotype was observed a few times. The gene calls are TRBV5-5 and TRBJ2-7, with D possibly being TRBD2 (5 bases). V lost 4 bases to trimming and J lost 0 bases, with 14 bases between them. Per the germline V gene, CDR1 is SGHKS and CDR2 is YYEKEE (reference sequence). This CDR3 has 15 amino acids. CDR3 nucleotide sequence: TGTGCCAGCAGCGAAGGACTTGGGCGCTCCTACGAGCAGTACTTC. Protein product: CASSEGLGRSYEQYF.

There are many counts of this clonotype. This sequence joins TRBV9 and TRBJ2-3, with 9 bases fitting TRBD1. CDR1 is SGDLS and CDR2 is YYNGEE in the germline V gene. V shed 0 bases and J 3 bases; nucleotides not matched to a gene: 5. The CDR3 runs to 16 residues. DNA for the CDR3: TGTGCCAGCAGCGTAGCAGGGACAGGGAGAACAGATACGCAGTATTTT. Translating gives CASSVAGTGRTDTQYF.

The CDR3 here is CAWAGSNSNQPQHF. The CDR3 coding sequence is TGTGCCTGGGCAGGGTCCAATAGCAATCAGCCCCAGCATTTT. The chain joins TRBV30 to TRBJ1-5; D possibly corresponds to TRBD1 (5 bases). The CDR3 runs 14 residues. V was shortened by 5 bases and J by 0 bases, with 11 bases between the two germline ends. Germline V lookup: CDR1 GTSNPN, CDR2 SVGIG (reference sequence). The full variable domain, in which reference TRBV30 and TRBJ1-5 provide the parts outside the CDR3, is SQTIHQWPATLVQPVGSPLSLECTVEGTSNPNLYWYRQAAGRGLQLLFYSVGIGQISSEVPQNLSASRPQDRQFILSSKKLLLSDSGFYLCAWAGSNSNQPQHFGDGTRLSIL.